This T cell receptor (beta chain) was captured in a study of blood T cells in healthy people across ages. Whole-study context: About one barcoded beta molecule per two T cells came from capture by template switching.

Study observations and caveats: Estimates based on one million T cells were treated as lower bounds. Aged donors had fewer naive CD4+ cells and lower diversity than long-lived donors. The unknown donor CMV status may have confounded expanded clonotype changes.

Primers used in a second PCR of roughly 6 to 11 cycles were a sample-barcoded 5' primer and a J-beta primer mix. TCRdb redid the calling of the 5' RACE reads with MiXCR, one entry per CDR3 protein. The table records about 1.4 million distinct CDR3 sequences, roughly 64% of them present only once. Concerning this clonotype: Its target is not known.

CDR3 size: 17 residues. Germline V lookup: CDR1 MNHNS, CDR2 SASEGT. Trimming took off 10 bases at V and 0 bases at J, with 21 bases between the two ends. J is TRBJ2-2 and V is TRBV6-1, with a weak D call TRBD2 (5 bases). Material for sequencing was blood. This TCR came from a man aged 18 to 29 in good health. The CDR3 bases are TGTGCCACAACCGGGGTCATTACCCTTTCGAACACCGGGGAGCTGTTTTTT. Protein sequence: CATTGVITLSNTGELFF.